The sequence of this TCR beta chain was determined in a study of shared clonotypes between healthy human individuals. General study findings and limits: There were few donors, and this limited the genetic and exposure-history diversity represented.

Details on this clone: Its specificity is not known.

Some clones are missing from TCRdb's copy, which holds only in-frame ones; the method was immunoSEQ multiplex PCR. The data contain about 730,000 clones, 72% of them singletons. The clonotype was recovered from a woman aged 25-40 years in good health. Sequencing was carried out using memory CD4+ T cells sorted from blood. Sample subset: CD45RA-negative fraction.

CDR3 sequence reads: CAIPRGSGANVLTF. CDR3 DNA sequence: TGTGCCATCCCTAGGGGCTCTGGGGCCAACGTCCTGACTTTC. The V and J genes are TRBV21-1 and TRBJ2-6; the D call in the table, TRBD1, was not verified against the DNA. TRBV21-1 is shown as a pseudogene. This CDR3 is built from 14 residues.